A selection of T cell receptor beta chains follows, all from one sample in a study of cytomegalovirus exposure and HLA in healthy donors. Data came from immunoSEQ multiplex PCR; TCRdb stores just in-frame clones and leaves some out. The sample carries some 140,000 clones, about 74% recorded once. The sequencing input was PBMCs. These receptors came from a man aged 25-45 years in good health and CMV-seronegative. Each CDR3 is given with its conserved first and last residue. Fields, in order: V gene, J gene, D gene, clone size, CDR3 length, CDR3 DNA, CDR3 protein. D genes are given only for firm matches. Only some rows state a clone size, as once, few, many or a class for expanded clones.

>TRBV5-1|TRBJ2-2|TRBD2|.|17
TGCGCCAGCAGCGGGCCCCTAGCGGGAGGGCCTCCCGGGGAGCTGTTTTTT
CASSGPLAGGPPGELFF
>TRBV6-1|TRBJ2-3|.|.|12
TGTGCCAGCAGGCCGGACTGGGGTTCGCAGTATTTT
CASRPDWGSQYF
>TRBV23-1|TRBJ2-7|.|.|15
TGCGCCAGCAGTATTATGGGCAGGAATACCTACGAGCAGTACTTC
CASSIMGRNTYEQYF
>TRBV7-9|TRBJ1-2|.|.|15
TGTGCCAGCAGCTTCGGCAGCTCCGCGGGCTATGGCTACACCTTC
CASSFGSSAGYGYTF
>TRBV4-2|TRBJ2-7|TRBD2|.|19
TGTGCCAGCAGCCATGAGCTCATGAGACTAGCGGGAGGGCGGTACGAGCAGTACTTC
CASSHELMRLAGGRYEQYF
>TRBV13|TRBJ2-3|TRBD2|.|14
TGTGCCAGCACCCGAGCGGGAGATGCAGATACGCAGTATTTT
CASTRAGDADTQYF
>TRBV15|TRBJ2-7|TRBD2|few|17
TGTGCCACCAGCAGAGATCTCGGACTAGCGGGAGGTTACGAGCAGTACTTC
CATSRDLGLAGGYEQYF
>TRBV7-3|TRBJ2-1|TRBD2|.|16
TGTGCCAGCAGCTTAAACGGACTAGCGGGATCCAATGAGCAGTTCTTC
CASSLNGLAGSNEQFF
>TRBV5-1|TRBJ2-5|TRBD2|.|15
TGCGCCGCGGGGGGGGCAGGTCCTTGGGAGGAGACCCAGTACTTC
CAAGGAGPWEETQYF
>TRBV10-3|TRBJ1-1|.|once|12
TGTGCCATCAGTGAGGTTACAGGGCGAACTTTCTTT
CAISEVTGRTFF
>TRBV25-1|TRBJ2-7|TRBD1|.|14
TGTGCCAGCAGTCCAAACGACAGGGCCTACGAGCAGTACTTC
CASSPNDRAYEQYF
>TRBV11-2|TRBJ2-7|TRBD2|few|14
TGTGCCAGCAGCTGGAATAGCGGGAGTTACGAGCAGTACTTC
CASSWNSGSYEQYF
>TRBV19|TRBJ1-1|.|once|14
TGTGCCAGTAGTACCGGGACACGCTACACTGAAGCTTTCTTT
CASSTGTRYTEAFF
>TRBV4-1|TRBJ2-2|.|.|15
TGCGCCAGCAGCTCTACCAGGGTTGGAACCGGGGAGCTGTTTTTT
CASSSTRVGTGELFF
>TRBV5-1|TRBJ2-7|.|.|18
TGCGCCAGCAGCCCAGGACCCCAGGGCAGGGTGCATCGCTACGAGCAGTACTTC
CASSPGPQGRVHRYEQYF
>TRBV5-1|TRBJ2-3|TRBD2|.|16
TGCGCCAGCAGCTTTAACGCGGGAGCTGGCACAGATACGCAGTATTTT
CASSFNAGAGTDTQYF
>TRBV19|TRBJ2-1|TRBD1|.|13
TGTGCCAGTAGTGGCACAGGGGGCTCTGAGCAGTTCTTC
CASSGTGGSEQFF
>TRBV5-1|TRBJ2-1|TRBD2|.|15
TGCGCCAGCAGCACGGGACTAGCGGGTTCCAATGAGCAGTTCTTC
CASSTGLAGSNEQFF
>TRBV6-9|TRBJ2-7|TRBD1|.|16
TGTGCCAGCAGTTCAGGCCCCAGGGGGATCCTCGTCGAGCAGTACTTC
CASSSGPRGILVEQYF
>TRBV6-6|TRBJ1-1|.|once|12
TGTGCCAGCAGTTCCCGTAACACTGAAGCTTTCTTT
CASSSRNTEAFF
>TRBV7-3|TRBJ2-7|.|.|15
TGTGCCAGCAGTCTAAGGCCTAGTCCCTCCTACGAGCAGTACTTC
CASSLRPSPSYEQYF
>TRBV9|TRBJ2-7|TRBD1|few|16
TGTGCCAGCAGCCCGACAGGCGGACAGGGCTTTTACGAGCAGTACTTC
CASSPTGGQGFYEQYF